This TCR beta chain was found in a study of technical replicates of blood from several donors. Method: immunoSEQ multiplex PCR; TCRdb's copy keeps in-frame clones and lacks some. This sample carries around 60,000 clones, more than 85% of them seen once, and the ten largest clones take about 4.5%. What was sequenced was PBMCs. The TCR originated in a human donor in good health. Some clones in this sample may be carry-over from other donors' samples.

CDR3 nucleotides: TGTGCCACCAGCAGAGATCGACAGGGAGTACGCTACACCTTC. Protein: CATSRDRQGVRYTF. The rearrangement uses TRBV15 and TRBJ1-2, with 7 bases aligning to TRBD1. Germline V gene lookup returns CDR1 LNHNV and CDR2 YYDKDF (reference sequence). V shed 0 bases and J 9 bases; nucleotides not matched to a gene: 7. This CDR3 is 14 amino acids long.